The rows below give T cell receptor beta chains drawn from one sample of a study of Ad26.COV2.S vaccination and SARS-CoV-2 variants. Using immunoSEQ multiplex PCR, the repertoire was profiled, and TCRdb retains in-frame clones only, with some absent. The sample consists of under 600,000 clones, nearly 90% of them appearing once. The starting material was peripheral blood, obtained in a trial of Ad26.COV2.S vaccine versus placebo. The receptors were sampled from a person between 18 and 65 years old who received the Ad26.COV2.S COVID-19 vaccine or a placebo. The CDR3 runs from the conserved cysteine through the conserved F or W. Fields, in order: clone size, J gene, D gene, V gene, CDR3 protein, CDR3 DNA. The D gene is left open where the match is weak. Size is stated for part of the rows, as once, few or many counts, or as a class when the clone is expanded.

abundance: -; j_gene: TRBJ2-5; d_gene: -; v_gene: TRBV19; CDR3aa: CASRNQETQYF; CDR3nt: TGTGCCAGTAGAAACCAAGAGACCCAGTACTTC
abundance: once; j_gene: TRBJ2-1; d_gene: -; v_gene: TRBV2; CDR3aa: CASSYHNNEQFF; CDR3nt: TGTGCCAGCAGTTATCATAACAATGAGCAGTTCTTC
abundance: -; j_gene: TRBJ2-5; d_gene: -; v_gene: TRBV6-1; CDR3aa: CASGSRDQETQYF; CDR3nt: TGTGCCAGCGGAAGCAGGGACCAAGAGACCCAGTACTTC
abundance: few; j_gene: TRBJ1-6; d_gene: -; v_gene: TRBV6-2/TRBV6-3; CDR3aa: CASSYRPPHSPLHF; CDR3nt: TGTGCCAGCAGTTACCGGCCGCCCCACTCACCCCTCCACTTT
abundance: -; j_gene: TRBJ2-7; d_gene: -; v_gene: TRBV10-3; CDR3aa: CAIRPRDSYEQYF; CDR3nt: TGTGCCATCAGGCCCAGGGACTCCTACGAGCAGTACTTC
abundance: -; j_gene: TRBJ2-2; d_gene: -; v_gene: TRBV12-3/TRBV12-4; CDR3aa: CASSKGELFF; CDR3nt: TGTGCCAGCAGCAAAGGGGAGCTGTTTTTT
abundance: -; j_gene: TRBJ2-3; d_gene: TRBD1; v_gene: TRBV2; CDR3aa: CASSEGTGSYTQYF; CDR3nt: TGTGCCAGCAGTGAGGGGACAGGGTCCTATACGCAGTATTTT
abundance: -; j_gene: TRBJ2-2; d_gene: TRBD1; v_gene: TRBV3-1/TRBV3-2; CDR3aa: CASSQDPRQGANTGELFF; CDR3nt: TGTGCCAGCAGCCAAGACCCCAGACAGGGGGCGAACACCGGGGAGCTGTTTTTT
abundance: -; j_gene: TRBJ2-7; d_gene: TRBD1; v_gene: TRBV3-1/TRBV3-2; CDR3aa: CDRWDRASYEQYF; CDR3nt: TGTGACCGGTGGGACAGGGCTTCCTACGAGCAGTACTTC
abundance: -; j_gene: TRBJ2-5; d_gene: -; v_gene: TRBV2; CDR3aa: CASRHRGGVETQYF; CDR3nt: TGTGCCAGCAGACACAGGGGGGGAGTTGAGACCCAGTACTTC
abundance: few; j_gene: TRBJ1-3; d_gene: -; v_gene: TRBV29-1; CDR3aa: CSVLNHRGWGNTIYF; CDR3nt: TGCAGCGTCCTCAATCACAGAGGGTGGGGAAACACCATATATTTT
abundance: -; j_gene: TRBJ1-5; d_gene: TRBD1; v_gene: TRBV15; CDR3aa: CATSRDRVGQPQHF; CDR3nt: TGTGCCACCAGCAGGGACAGGGTGGGTCAGCCCCAGCATTTT
abundance: -; j_gene: TRBJ2-1; d_gene: TRBD2; v_gene: TRBV28; CDR3aa: CASSPLGTSGILGEFF; CDR3nt: TGTGCCAGCAGCCCGCTCGGGACTAGCGGGATCCTAGGGGAGTTCTTC
abundance: -; j_gene: TRBJ2-7; d_gene: TRBD1; v_gene: TRBV27; CDR3aa: CASRGPDFRGRLYEQYF; CDR3nt: TGTGCCAGCAGGGGTCCTGATTTCAGGGGGCGCCTCTACGAGCAGTACTTC
abundance: -; j_gene: TRBJ2-1; d_gene: -; v_gene: TRBV7-3; CDR3aa: CASSLMAADYNEQFF; CDR3nt: TGTGCCAGCAGCTTAATGGCTGCGGACTACAATGAGCAGTTCTTC
abundance: -; j_gene: TRBJ1-4; d_gene: -; v_gene: TRBV19; CDR3aa: CASKRRPSEKLFF; CDR3nt: TGTGCCAGTAAGCGCAGGCCGAGTGAAAAACTGTTTTTT
abundance: -; j_gene: TRBJ1-2; d_gene: -; v_gene: TRBV7-2; CDR3aa: CASSLEAGFGYTF; CDR3nt: TGTGCCAGCAGCTTAGAGGCCGGGTTTGGCTACACCTTC
abundance: -; j_gene: TRBJ2-1; d_gene: TRBD2; v_gene: TRBV5-1; CDR3aa: CASSLGRLAGLGGYNEQFF; CDR3nt: TGCGCCAGCAGCTTGGGCCGGCTAGCGGGACTAGGGGGCTACAATGAGCAGTTCTTC
abundance: -; j_gene: TRBJ1-6; d_gene: -; v_gene: TRBV10-2; CDR3aa: CASRSQTNSPLHF; CDR3nt: TGCGCCAGCAGGTCCCAAACAAATTCACCCCTCCACTTT
abundance: -; j_gene: TRBJ2-1; d_gene: -; v_gene: TRBV14; CDR3aa: CASSRKRGLPNEQFF; CDR3nt: TGTGCCAGCAGCCGCAAGAGGGGCCTTCCGAATGAGCAGTTCTTC
abundance: -; j_gene: TRBJ2-1; d_gene: -; v_gene: TRBV27; CDR3aa: CASSGTPGRPWDNEQFF; CDR3nt: TGTGCCAGCAGTGGGACCCCGGGTCGACCTTGGGACAATGAGCAGTTCTTC
abundance: -; j_gene: TRBJ1-2; d_gene: -; v_gene: TRBV5-8; CDR3aa: CASSLTGTTNYGYTF; CDR3nt: TGTGCCAGCAGCTTGACAGGGACTACTAACTATGGCTACACCTTC
abundance: once; j_gene: TRBJ2-1; d_gene: -; v_gene: TRBV4-2; CDR3aa: CASSQDLKGNEQFF; CDR3nt: TGTGCCAGCAGCCAAGATCTCAAGGGCAATGAGCAGTTCTTC
abundance: -; j_gene: TRBJ2-6; d_gene: TRBD2; v_gene: TRBV6-1; CDR3aa: CASSDGGAGANVLTF; CDR3nt: TGTGCCAGCAGTGACGGGGGGGCTGGGGCCAACGTCCTGACTTTC
abundance: -; j_gene: TRBJ2-2; d_gene: TRBD2; v_gene: TRBV6-2/TRBV6-3; CDR3aa: CASSLAGVTGELFF; CDR3nt: TGTGCCAGCAGCTTAGCGGGGGTCACCGGGGAGCTGTTTTTT
abundance: -; j_gene: TRBJ1-2; d_gene: TRBD1; v_gene: TRBV7-9; CDR3aa: CASSLRQGSIGYTF; CDR3nt: TGTGCCAGCAGCTTAAGACAGGGTTCTATAGGCTACACCTTC
abundance: -; j_gene: TRBJ2-7; d_gene: TRBD2; v_gene: TRBV7-9; CDR3aa: CASSLRLAGDSYEQYF; CDR3nt: TGTGCCAGCAGCCTCCGACTAGCGGGAGATTCCTACGAGCAGTACTTC
abundance: -; j_gene: TRBJ1-5; d_gene: -; v_gene: TRBV19; CDR3aa: CASSPPTGQPQHF; CDR3nt: TGTGCCAGTAGTCCTCCAACGGGTCAGCCCCAGCATTTT
abundance: -; j_gene: TRBJ2-2; d_gene: -; v_gene: TRBV6-5; CDR3aa: CASRVGGGELFF; CDR3nt: TGTGCCAGCAGAGTCGGGGGCGGGGAGCTGTTTTTT
abundance: -; j_gene: TRBJ1-1; d_gene: -; v_gene: TRBV7-2; CDR3aa: CASSLGVIGNTEAFF; CDR3nt: TGTGCCAGCAGCTTAGGGGTGATAGGAAACACTGAAGCTTTCTTT